This T cell receptor (beta chain) is drawn from a study of blood T cell repertoires in COVID-19. Study overall: The United States, Italy and Spain were the sources of the acute and convalescent COVID-19 samples.

The CDR3 totals 19 residues. CDR1 and CDR2 from the germline V gene are SGHVS and FNYEAQ. The germline V and J ends were trimmed by 4 bases and 2 bases, with 27 bases remaining between them. Assay used: immunoSEQ multiplex PCR; TCRdb lists only in-frame clones, some missing. The sample holds about 250,000 clones, over 75% seen once. Sequenced: PBMCs or T cells enriched from blood (not recorded which). This TCR was sampled from a man aged 18 to 35 who had recovered from COVID-19. This chain uses TRBV7-6 with TRBJ2-7; a possible D gene is TRBD1 (6 bases). The chain's CDR3 is CASSSPWRGVGASAYEQYF. The CDR3 DNA reads TGTGCCAGCAGCTCCCCGTGGCGTGGGGTGGGGGCGTCAGCCTACGAGCAGTACTTC.